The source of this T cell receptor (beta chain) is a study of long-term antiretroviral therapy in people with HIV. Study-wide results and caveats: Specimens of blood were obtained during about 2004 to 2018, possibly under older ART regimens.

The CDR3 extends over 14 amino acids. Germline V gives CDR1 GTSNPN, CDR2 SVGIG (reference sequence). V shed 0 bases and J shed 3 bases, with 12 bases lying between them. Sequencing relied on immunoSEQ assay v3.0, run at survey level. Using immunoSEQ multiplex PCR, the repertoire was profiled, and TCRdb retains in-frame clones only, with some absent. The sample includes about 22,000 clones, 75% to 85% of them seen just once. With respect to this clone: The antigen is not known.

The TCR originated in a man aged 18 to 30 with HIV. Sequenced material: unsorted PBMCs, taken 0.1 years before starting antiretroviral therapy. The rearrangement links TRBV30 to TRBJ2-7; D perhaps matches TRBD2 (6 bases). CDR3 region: CAWSVRRDNYEQYF. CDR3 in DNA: TGTGCCTGGAGTGTTAGGCGGGATAACTACGAGCAGTACTTC.